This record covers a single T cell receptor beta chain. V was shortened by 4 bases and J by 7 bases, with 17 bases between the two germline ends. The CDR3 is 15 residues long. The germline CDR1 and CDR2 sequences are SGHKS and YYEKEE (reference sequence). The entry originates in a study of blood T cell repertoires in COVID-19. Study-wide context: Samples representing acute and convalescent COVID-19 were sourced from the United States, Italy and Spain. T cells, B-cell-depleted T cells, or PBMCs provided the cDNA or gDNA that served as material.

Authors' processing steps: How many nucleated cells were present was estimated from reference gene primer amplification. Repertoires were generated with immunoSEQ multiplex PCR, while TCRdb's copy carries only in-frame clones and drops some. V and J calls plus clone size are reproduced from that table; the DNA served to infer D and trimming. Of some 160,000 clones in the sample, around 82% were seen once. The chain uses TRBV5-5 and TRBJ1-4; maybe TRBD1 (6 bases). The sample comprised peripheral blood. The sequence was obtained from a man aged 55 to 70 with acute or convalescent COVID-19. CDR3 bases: TGTGCCAGCAGCCCCGTCGGGGGGCTCGGTGAAAAACTGTTTTTT. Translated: CASSPVGGLGEKLFF.